This passage covers 2 T cell receptor beta chains from one sample sequenced in a study of T cell responses to AZD1222 COVID-19 vaccine. Sequencing was performed with immunoSEQ multiplex PCR; in TCRdb, only in-frame clones are kept and a portion is missing. The sample holds around 150,000 clones, 94% seen once. The input for sequencing was peripheral blood, taken on day 0 of AZD1222 vaccination. The receptors were sampled from an adult in good health.

The rearrangement uses TRBV9 and TRBJ1-2; no reliable D call. Germline CDR1 is SGDLS and CDR2 is YYNGEE. The CDR3 runs to 15 residues. Trimming pared 0 bases from V and 3 bases from J, leaving 12 bases between. The CDR3 DNA reads TGTGCCAGCAGCGTAGAGAGTAGGGCGGACTATGGCTACACCTTC. Its translation is CASSVESRADYGYTF. The whole variable domain, remainder taken from reference TRBV9 and TRBJ1-2, is DSGVTQTPKHLITATGQRVTLRCSPRSGDLSVYWYQQSLDQGLQFLIQYYNGEERAKGNILERFSAQQFPDLHSELNLSSLELGDSALYFCASSVESRADYGYTFGSGTRLTVV.

The V gene is TRBV4-1, the J gene TRBJ1-6; 8 nucleotides agree with TRBD1. The CDR3 spans 16 residues. Germline CDR1 MGHRA, CDR2 YSYEKL. Losses at the gene ends were 0 bases for V and 8 bases for J; bases not matched to a gene: 6. CDR3 region: CASSQEVTGAYSPLHF. The DNA for the CDR3 is TGCGCCAGCAGCCAAGAGGTGACAGGGGCCTATTCACCCCTCCACTTT.